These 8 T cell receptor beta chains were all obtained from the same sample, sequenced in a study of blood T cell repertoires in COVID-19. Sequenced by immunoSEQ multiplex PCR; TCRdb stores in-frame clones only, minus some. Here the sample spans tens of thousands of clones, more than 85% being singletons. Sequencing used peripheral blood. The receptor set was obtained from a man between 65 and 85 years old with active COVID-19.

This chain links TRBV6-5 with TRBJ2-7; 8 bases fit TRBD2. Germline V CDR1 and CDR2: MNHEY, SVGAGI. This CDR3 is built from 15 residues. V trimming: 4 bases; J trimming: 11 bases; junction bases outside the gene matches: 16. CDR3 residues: CASSSLPGLAGWEYF. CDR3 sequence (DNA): TGTGCCAGCAGTTCCCTTCCGGGGCTAGCGGGCTGGGAGTACTTC.

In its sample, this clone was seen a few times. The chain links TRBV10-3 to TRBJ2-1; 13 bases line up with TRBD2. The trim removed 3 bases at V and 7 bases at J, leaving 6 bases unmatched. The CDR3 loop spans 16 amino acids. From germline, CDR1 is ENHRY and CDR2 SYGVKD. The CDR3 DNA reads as TGTGCCATCAGTGATTTTGGGACTAGCGGGAAGAATGAGCAGTTCTTC. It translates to CAISDFGTSGKNEQFF.

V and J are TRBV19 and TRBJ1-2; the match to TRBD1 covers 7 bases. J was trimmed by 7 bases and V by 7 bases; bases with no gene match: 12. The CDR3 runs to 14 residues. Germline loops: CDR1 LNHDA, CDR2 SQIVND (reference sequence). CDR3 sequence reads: CASNPDRSRGGYTF. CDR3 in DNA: TGTGCCAGTAACCCGGACAGGTCTCGGGGTGGCTACACCTTC.

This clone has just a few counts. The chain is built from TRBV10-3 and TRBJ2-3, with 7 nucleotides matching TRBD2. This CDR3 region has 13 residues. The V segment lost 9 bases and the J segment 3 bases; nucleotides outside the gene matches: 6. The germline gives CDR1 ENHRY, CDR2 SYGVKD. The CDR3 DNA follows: TGTGCCATAGCAAGCGGGATGACAGATACGCAGTATTTT. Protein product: CAIASGMTDTQYF.

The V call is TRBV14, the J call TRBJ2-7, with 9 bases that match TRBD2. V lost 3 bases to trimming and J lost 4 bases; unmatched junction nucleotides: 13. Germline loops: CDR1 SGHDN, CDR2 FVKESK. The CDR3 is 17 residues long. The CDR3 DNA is TGTGCCAGCAGCCACTTGGGTGGCGGGAGGGCCGCGTACGAGCAGTACTTC. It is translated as CASSHLGGGRAAYEQYF.

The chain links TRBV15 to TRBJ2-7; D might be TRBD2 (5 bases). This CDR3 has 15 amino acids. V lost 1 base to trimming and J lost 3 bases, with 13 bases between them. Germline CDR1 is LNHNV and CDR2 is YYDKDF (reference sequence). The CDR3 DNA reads TGTGCCACCAGCAGAGCAGCTAGCAGCCGCTACGAGCAGTACTTC. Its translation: CATSRAASSRYEQYF. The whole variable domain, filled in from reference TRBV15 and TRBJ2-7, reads DAMVIQNPRYQVTQFGKPVTLSCSQTLNHNVMYWYQQKSSQAPKLLFHYYDKDFNNEADTPDNFQSRRPNTSFCFLDIRSPGLGDTAMYLCATSRAASSRYEQYFGPGTRLTVT.

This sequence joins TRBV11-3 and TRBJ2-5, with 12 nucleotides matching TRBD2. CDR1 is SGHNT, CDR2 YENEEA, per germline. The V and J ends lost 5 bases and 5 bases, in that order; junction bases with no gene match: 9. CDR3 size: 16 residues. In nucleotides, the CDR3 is TGTGCCAGCAGCGCCCCCCTAGCGGGAGGGGGGGAGACCCAGTACTTC. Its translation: CASSAPLAGGGETQYF.

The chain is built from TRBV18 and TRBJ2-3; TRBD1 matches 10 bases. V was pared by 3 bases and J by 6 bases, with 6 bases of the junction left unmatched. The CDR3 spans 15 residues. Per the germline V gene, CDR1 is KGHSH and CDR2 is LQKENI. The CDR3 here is CASSPLTGGWDTQYF. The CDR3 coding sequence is TGTGCCAGCTCACCCCTGACAGGGGGCTGGGATACGCAGTATTTT.